Sequencing of this TCR beta chain was carried out in a study of cytomegalovirus exposure and HLA in healthy donors. This CDR3 has 18 residues. Germline V gene sequence: CDR1 KGHSH, CDR2 LQKENI. V trimming: 3 bases; J trimming: 4 bases; junction bases outside the gene matches: 15. Method: immunoSEQ multiplex PCR; TCRdb's copy keeps in-frame clones and lacks some. The table records 80,000 to 100,000 clones, roughly 93% of them present only once. The receptor was isolated from a young man in good health and CMV-seronegative. The sequenced sample was PBMCs. The chain recombines TRBV18 with TRBJ2-5, with 9 nucleotides matching TRBD1. CDR3 sequence reads: CASSPLPIGSGQGETQYF. DNA for the CDR3: TGTGCCAGCTCACCCCTGCCTATTGGGTCGGGACAGGGAGAGACCCAGTACTTC.